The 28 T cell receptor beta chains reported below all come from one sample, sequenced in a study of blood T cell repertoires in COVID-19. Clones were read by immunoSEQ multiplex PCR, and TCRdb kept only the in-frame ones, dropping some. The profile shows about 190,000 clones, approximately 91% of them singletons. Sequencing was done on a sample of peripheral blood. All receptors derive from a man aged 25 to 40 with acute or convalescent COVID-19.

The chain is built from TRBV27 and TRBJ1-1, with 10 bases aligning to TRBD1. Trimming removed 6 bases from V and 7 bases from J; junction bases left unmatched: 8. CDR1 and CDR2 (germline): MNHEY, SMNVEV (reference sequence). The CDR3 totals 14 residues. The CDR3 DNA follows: TGTGCCAGCAGGCCGGGACAGGGGTATGGTGAAGCTTTCTTT. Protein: CASRPGQGYGEAFF.

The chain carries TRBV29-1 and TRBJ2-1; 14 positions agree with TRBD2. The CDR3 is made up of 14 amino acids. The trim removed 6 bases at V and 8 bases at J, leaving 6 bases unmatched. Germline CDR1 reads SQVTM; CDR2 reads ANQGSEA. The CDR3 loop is CSVPTSGRAYEQFF. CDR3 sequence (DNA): TGCAGCGTCCCGACTAGCGGGAGGGCATATGAGCAGTTCTTC.

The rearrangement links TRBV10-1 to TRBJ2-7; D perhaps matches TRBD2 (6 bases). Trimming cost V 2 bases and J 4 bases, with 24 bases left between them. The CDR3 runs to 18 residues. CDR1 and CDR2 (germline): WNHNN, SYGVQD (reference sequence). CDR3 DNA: TGCGCCAGCAGTGAGAGAAGGACTACCCTTACTTGGGTGTACGAGCAGTACTTC. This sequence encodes CASSERRTTLTWVYEQYF.

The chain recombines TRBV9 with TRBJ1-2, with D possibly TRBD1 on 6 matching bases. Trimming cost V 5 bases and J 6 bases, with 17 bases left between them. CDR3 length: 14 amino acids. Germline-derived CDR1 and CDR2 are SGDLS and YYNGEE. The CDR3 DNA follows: TGTGCCAGCAGTTCCGGGGACACTGGGAATGGCTACACCTTC. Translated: CASSSGDTGNGYTF.

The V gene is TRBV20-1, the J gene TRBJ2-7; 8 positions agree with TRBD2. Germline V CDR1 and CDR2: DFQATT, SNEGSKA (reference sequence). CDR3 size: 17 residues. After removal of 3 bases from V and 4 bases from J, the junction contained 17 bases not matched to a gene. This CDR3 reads CSASGVGMSGGAYEQYF. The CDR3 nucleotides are TGCAGTGCTAGTGGGGTGGGTATGAGCGGGGGAGCTTACGAGCAGTACTTC.

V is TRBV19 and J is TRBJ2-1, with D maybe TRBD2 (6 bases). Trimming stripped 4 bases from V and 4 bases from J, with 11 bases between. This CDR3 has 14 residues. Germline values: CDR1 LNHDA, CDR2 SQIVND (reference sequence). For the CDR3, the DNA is TGTGCCAGTAGTAGCAGGGCGGGATACAATGAGCAGTTCTTC. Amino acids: CASSSRAGYNEQFF. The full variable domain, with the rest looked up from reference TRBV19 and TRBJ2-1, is DGGITQSPKYLFRKEGQNVTLSCEQNLNHDAMYWYRQDPGQGLRLIYYSQIVNDFQKGDIAEGYSVSREKKESFPLTVTSAQKNPTAFYLCASSSRAGYNEQFFGPGTRLTVL.

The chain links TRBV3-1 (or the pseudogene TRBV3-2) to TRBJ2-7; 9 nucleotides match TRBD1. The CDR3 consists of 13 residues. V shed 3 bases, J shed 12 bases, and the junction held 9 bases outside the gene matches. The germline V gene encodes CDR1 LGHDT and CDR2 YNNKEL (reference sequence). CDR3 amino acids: CASSQQLGQGRYF. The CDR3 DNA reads TGTGCCAGCAGCCAGCAACTTGGACAGGGGAGGTACTTC.

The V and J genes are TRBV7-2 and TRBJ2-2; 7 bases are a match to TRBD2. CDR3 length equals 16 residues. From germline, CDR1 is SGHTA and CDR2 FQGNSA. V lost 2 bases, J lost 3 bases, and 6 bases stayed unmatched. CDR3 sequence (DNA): TGTGCCAGCAGCTTAAACCCGGGGGGTTACACCGGGGAGCTGTTTTTT. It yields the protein CASSLNPGGYTGELFF.

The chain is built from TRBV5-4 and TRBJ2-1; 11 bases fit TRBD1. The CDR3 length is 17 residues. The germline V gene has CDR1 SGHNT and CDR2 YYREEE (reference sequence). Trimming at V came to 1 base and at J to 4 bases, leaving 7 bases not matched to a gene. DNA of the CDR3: TGTGCCAGCAGCTTGTATTTTGGGGACAGGGGGTACAATGAGCAGTTCTTC. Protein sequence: CASSLYFGDRGYNEQFF. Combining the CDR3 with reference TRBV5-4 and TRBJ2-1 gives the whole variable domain ETGVTQSPTHLIKTRGQQVTLRCSSQSGHNTVSWYQQALGQGPQFIFQYYREEENGRGNFPPRFSGLQFPNYSSELNVNALELDDSALYLCASSLYFGDRGYNEQFFGPGTRLTVL.

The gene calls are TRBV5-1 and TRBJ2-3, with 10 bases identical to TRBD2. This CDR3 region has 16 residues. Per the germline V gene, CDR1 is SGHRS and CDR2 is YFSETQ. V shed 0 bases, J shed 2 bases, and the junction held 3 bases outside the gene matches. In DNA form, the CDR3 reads TGCGCCAGCAGCTTGGAAGCGGGAGGGCCCACAGATACGCAGTATTTT. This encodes CASSLEAGGPTDTQYF.

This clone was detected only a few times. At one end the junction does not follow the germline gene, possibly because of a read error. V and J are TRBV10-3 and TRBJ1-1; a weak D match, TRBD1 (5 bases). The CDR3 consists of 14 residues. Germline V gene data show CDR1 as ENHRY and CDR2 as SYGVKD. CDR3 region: CAISEPGLNIEAFF. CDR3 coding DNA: TGTGCCATCAGTGAACCGGGACTGAACATTGAAGCTTTCTTT.

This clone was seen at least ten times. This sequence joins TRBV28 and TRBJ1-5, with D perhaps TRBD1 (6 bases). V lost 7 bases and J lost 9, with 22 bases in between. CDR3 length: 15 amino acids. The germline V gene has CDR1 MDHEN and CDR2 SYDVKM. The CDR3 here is CASTEGQTLGWPQHF. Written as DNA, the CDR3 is TGTGCCAGCACCGAAGGACAGACCCTAGGATGGCCCCAGCATTTT.

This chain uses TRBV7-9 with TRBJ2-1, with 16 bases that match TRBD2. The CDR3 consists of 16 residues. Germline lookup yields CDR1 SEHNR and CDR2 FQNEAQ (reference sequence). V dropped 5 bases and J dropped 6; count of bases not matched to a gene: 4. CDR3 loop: CASSGTSGGAINEQFF. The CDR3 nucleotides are TGTGCCAGCAGCGGGACTAGCGGGGGGGCTATCAATGAGCAGTTCTTC.

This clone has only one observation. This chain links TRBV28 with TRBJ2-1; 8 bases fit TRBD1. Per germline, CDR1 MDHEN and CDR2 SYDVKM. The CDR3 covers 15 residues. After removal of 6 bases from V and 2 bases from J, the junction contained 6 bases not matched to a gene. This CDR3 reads CASRDRGQAYNEQFF. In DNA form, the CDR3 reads TGTGCCAGCAGAGACCGGGGACAGGCCTACAATGAGCAGTTCTTC.

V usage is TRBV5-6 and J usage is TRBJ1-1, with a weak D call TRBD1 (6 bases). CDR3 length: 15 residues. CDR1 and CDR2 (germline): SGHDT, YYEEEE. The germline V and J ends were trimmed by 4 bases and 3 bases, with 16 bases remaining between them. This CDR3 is CASSNPQGLDTEAFF. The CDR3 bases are TGTGCCAGCAGCAACCCACAGGGATTGGACACTGAAGCTTTCTTT.

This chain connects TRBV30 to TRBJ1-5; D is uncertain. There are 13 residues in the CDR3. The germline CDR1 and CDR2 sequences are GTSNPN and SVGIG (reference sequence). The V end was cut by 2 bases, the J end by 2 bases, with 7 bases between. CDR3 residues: CAWSLLGNQPQHF. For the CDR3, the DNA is TGTGCCTGGAGTCTGTTAGGCAATCAGCCCCAGCATTTT.

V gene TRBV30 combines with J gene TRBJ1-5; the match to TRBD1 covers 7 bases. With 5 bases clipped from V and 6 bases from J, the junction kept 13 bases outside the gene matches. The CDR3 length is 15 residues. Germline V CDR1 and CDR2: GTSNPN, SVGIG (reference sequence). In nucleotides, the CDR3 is TGTGCCTGGTCCCCCGGGACAGCGATGGGTCAGCCCCAGCATTTT. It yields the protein CAWSPGTAMGQPQHF.

CDR3 protein: CASRRDPSMNTEAFF. The CDR3 DNA follows: TGTGCCAGCAGGAGGGATCCCTCGATGAACACTGAAGCTTTCTTT. This chain connects TRBV6-5 to TRBJ1-1; D call uncertain. Germline V gene lookup returns CDR1 MNHEY and CDR2 SVGAGI. V was trimmed by 6 bases and J by 0 bases, leaving 14 bases between them. This CDR3 comprises 15 residues.

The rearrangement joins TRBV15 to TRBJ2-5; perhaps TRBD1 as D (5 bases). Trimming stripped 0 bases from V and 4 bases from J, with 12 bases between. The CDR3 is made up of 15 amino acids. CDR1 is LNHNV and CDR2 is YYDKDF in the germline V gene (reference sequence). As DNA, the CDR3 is TGTGCCACCAGCAGAGATCCAGGGAAGAGAGAGACCCAGTACTTC. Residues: CATSRDPGKRETQYF.

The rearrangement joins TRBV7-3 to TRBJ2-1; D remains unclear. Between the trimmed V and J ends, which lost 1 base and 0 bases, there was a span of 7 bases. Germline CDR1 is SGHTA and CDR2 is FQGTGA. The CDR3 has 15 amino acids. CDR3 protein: CASSLSLSSYNEQFF. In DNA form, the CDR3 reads TGTGCCAGCAGCTTAAGCCTATCCTCCTACAATGAGCAGTTCTTC.

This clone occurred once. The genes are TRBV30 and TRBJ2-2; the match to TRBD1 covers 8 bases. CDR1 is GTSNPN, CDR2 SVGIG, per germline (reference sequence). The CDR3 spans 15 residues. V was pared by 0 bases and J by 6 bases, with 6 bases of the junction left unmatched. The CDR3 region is CAWSVLDRASGELFF. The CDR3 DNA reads TGTGCCTGGAGTGTACTGGACAGGGCGTCCGGGGAGCTGTTTTTT.

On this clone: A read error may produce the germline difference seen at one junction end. The CDR3 DNA reads as TGCGCCAGCAGCTCCCCGTCACTGCTCTCCCACAATGAGCAGTTCTTC. Protein sequence: CASSSPSLLSHNEQFF. The chain is built from TRBV5-1 and TRBJ2-1, with D hard to call. CDR1 is SGHRS, CDR2 YFSETQ, per germline. The CDR3 runs 16 residues.

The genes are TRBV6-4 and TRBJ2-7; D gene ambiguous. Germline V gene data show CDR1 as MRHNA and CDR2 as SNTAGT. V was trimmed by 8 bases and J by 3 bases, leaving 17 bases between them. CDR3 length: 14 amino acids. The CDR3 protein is CASAPEPNSYEQYF. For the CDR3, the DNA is TGTGCCAGCGCCCCAGAACCGAACAGCTACGAGCAGTACTTC.

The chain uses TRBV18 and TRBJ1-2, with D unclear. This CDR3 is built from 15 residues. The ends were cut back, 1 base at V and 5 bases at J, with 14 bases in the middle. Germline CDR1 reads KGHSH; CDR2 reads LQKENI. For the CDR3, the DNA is TGTGCCAGCTCACCACAAAGAGCGGATGAGTATGGCTACACCTTC. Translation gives CASSPQRADEYGYTF.

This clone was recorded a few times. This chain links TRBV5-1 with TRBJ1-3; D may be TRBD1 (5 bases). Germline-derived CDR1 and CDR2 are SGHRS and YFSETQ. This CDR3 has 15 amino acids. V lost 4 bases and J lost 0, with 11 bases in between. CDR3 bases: TGCGCCAGCAGCCAGGACACGAGCTCTGGAAACACCATATATTTT. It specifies CASSQDTSSGNTIYF. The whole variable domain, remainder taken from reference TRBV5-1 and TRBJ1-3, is KAGVTQTPRYLIKTRGQQVTLSCSPISGHRSVSWYQQTPGQGLQFLFEYFSETQRNKGNFPGRFSGRQFSNSRSEMNVSTLELGDSALYLCASSQDTSSGNTIYFGEGSWLTVV.

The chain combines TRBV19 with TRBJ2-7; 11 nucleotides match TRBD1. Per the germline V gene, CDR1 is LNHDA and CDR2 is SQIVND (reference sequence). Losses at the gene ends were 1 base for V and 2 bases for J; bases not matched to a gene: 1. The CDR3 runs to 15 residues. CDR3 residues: CASSIGDRGAYEQYF. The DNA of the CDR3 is TGTGCCAGTAGTATAGGGGACAGGGGGGCCTACGAGCAGTACTTC. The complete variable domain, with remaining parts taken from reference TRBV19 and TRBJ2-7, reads DGGITQSPKYLFRKEGQNVTLSCEQNLNHDAMYWYRQDPGQGLRLIYYSQIVNDFQKGDIAEGYSVSREKKESFPLTVTSAQKNPTAFYLCASSIGDRGAYEQYFGPGTRLTVT.

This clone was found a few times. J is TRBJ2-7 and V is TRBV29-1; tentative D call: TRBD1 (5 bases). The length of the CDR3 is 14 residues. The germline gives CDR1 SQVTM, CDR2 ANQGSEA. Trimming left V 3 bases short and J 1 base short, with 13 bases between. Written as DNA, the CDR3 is TGCAGCGTTGAGGTATCAGGGCTGTCCTACGAGCAGTACTTC. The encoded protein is CSVEVSGLSYEQYF.

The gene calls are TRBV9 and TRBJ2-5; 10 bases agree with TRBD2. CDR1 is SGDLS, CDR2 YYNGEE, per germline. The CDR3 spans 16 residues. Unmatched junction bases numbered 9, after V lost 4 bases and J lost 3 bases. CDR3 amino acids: CASSPQVGLAEETQYF. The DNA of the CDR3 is TGTGCCAGCAGCCCCCAAGTAGGACTAGCGGAAGAGACCCAGTACTTC.